The following is a T cell receptor (beta chain) sequence with its context. Germline CDR1 reads MDHEN; CDR2 reads SYDVKM. The length of the CDR3 is 13 residues. J lost 5 bases, V lost 8 bases, and 8 bases had no gene match. In the original processing: ImmunoSEQ junction-only sequences lacked quality scores, so their filtering differed. The data were produced by immunoSEQ multiplex PCR, yet TCRdb's version contains in-frame clones alone and is incomplete. The DNA was the basis for D and trimming; V, J and clone size are from that table. The sample comprises over 700,000 clones, about two thirds of which are singletons, and around 1.8% rests with the top ten. These data are taken from a study of shared clonotypes between healthy human individuals.

Sequenced input: memory CD4+ T cells sorted from blood. Documented subset: CD45RA-negative fraction. The genes are TRBV28 and TRBJ1-1, with 7 bases matching TRBD1. The TCR originated in a woman younger than 45 in good health. CDR3 in DNA: TGTGCCAGCCTTGGCGGACAGGTTACTGAAGCTTTCTTT. It translates to CASLGGQVTEAFF.